This is a list of T cell receptor beta chains from one sample in a study of T-cell memory formation after mild COVID-19. MiXCR, applied by TCRdb to the 5' RACE reads, yields one record per CDR3 protein. The sample gives about 360,000 distinct CDR3 sequences, about an eighth of which show up once; less than 25% is in the top ten. Sequenced sample: PBMCs or a T cell subset sorted from them (not recorded which). The receptors derive from a man aged 18 to 29 who had mild COVID-19 (a few samples of this study predate the infection). Cell type and time point are not known. The CDR3 runs from the conserved cysteine through the conserved F or W. Each record gives: CDR3 protein, CDR3 DNA, J gene, clone size, D gene, CDR3 length, V gene. A D gene is named only where the DNA matches it firmly. The size of a clone is reported for some rows only, either as once, few or many, or as a class for expanded clones.

CASSLGARGEQYF	TGTGCCAGCAGTTTAGGTGCCAGGGGCGAGCAGTACTTC	TRBJ2-7	-	-	13	TRBV12-3/TRBV12-4
CASSSSGVETQYF	TGTGCCAGCAGTTCTAGCGGGGTAGAGACCCAGTACTTC	TRBJ2-5	many	TRBD2	13	TRBV12-3/TRBV12-4
CASSVSEGGELFF	TGTGCCAGCAGCGTATCAGAGGGCGGGGAGCTGTTTTTT	TRBJ2-2	few	-	13	TRBV9
CASRPFGGGETGELFF	TGTGCCAGCAGACCCTTTGGCGGGGGGGAGACCGGGGAGCTGTTTTTT	TRBJ2-2	-	TRBD2	16	TRBV6-2/TRBV6-3
CASRRGTGSPYEQYF	TGTGCCAGCAGACGTGGGACAGGGTCCCCCTACGAGCAGTACTTC	TRBJ2-7	few	TRBD1	15	TRBV12-3/TRBV12-4
CASSLVGQGGEQYF	TGTGCCAGCAGCTTAGTGGGGCAGGGGGGCGAGCAGTACTTC	TRBJ2-7	-	-	14	TRBV7-2
CASSWGAGASDGYTF	TGCGCCAGCAGCTGGGGGGCAGGGGCGTCGGATGGCTACACCTTC	TRBJ1-2	few	-	15	TRBV5-1
CAISESASWTEAFF	TGTGCCATCAGTGAGTCGGCTTCTTGGACTGAAGCTTTCTTT	TRBJ1-1	-	-	14	TRBV10-3
CSATSQGRVTEAFF	TGCAGTGCTACGTCACAGGGGAGGGTCACTGAAGCTTTCTTT	TRBJ1-1	-	TRBD1	14	TRBV20-1
CASSGTQGDAEAFF	TGTGCCAGCAGTGGCACTCAAGGTGATGCTGAAGCTTTCTTT	TRBJ1-1	few	-	14	TRBV25-1
CASNGRQETQYF	TGTGCCAGCAACGGACGCCAAGAGACCCAGTACTTC	TRBJ2-5	-	-	12	TRBV2
CSGFDSTDTQYF	TGCAGCGGATTTGACAGCACAGATACGCAGTATTTT	TRBJ2-3	-	-	12	TRBV29-1
CASSDPTGLEQFF	TGTGCCAGCAGCGACCCGACTGGACTCGAGCAGTTCTTC	TRBJ2-1	few	-	13	TRBV28
CSVGTLQDYEQYF	TGCAGCGTTGGAACACTCCAGGACTACGAGCAGTACTTC	TRBJ2-7	many	-	13	TRBV29-1
CATSTRAGEETQYF	TGTGCCACCAGCACACGAGCGGGAGAAGAGACCCAGTACTTC	TRBJ2-5	-	TRBD2	14	TRBV15
CASSGMGTGDFGEQFF	TGTGCCAGCAGCGGGATGGGGACAGGGGATTTTGGTGAGCAGTTCTTC	TRBJ2-1	-	TRBD1	16	TRBV11-2
CASSRGHNTDTQYF	TGTGCCAGCAGCCGGGGGCACAACACAGATACGCAGTATTTT	TRBJ2-3	few	-	14	TRBV7-2
CSGRTDERGPHNEQFF	TGCAGCGGGAGGACGGATGAGCGGGGGCCTCACAATGAGCAGTTCTTC	TRBJ2-1	few	TRBD2	16	TRBV29-1
CASSPLGRSYEQYF	TGCGCCAGCAGCCCCTTGGGACGGAGCTACGAGCAGTACTTC	TRBJ2-7	-	-	14	TRBV4-1
CASSLGLDRGRDYGYTF	TGTGCCAGCAGCTTAGGGCTAGACAGGGGGCGCGACTATGGCTACACCTTC	TRBJ1-2	many	TRBD1	17	TRBV7-2
CSAPSWDRDNSPLHF	TGCAGTGCCCCTAGTTGGGACAGAGATAATTCACCCCTCCACTTT	TRBJ1-6	few	TRBD1	15	TRBV20-1
CASSSGQLVGDEQYF	TGTGCCAGCAGTTCGGGGCAACTAGTGGGCGACGAGCAGTACTTC	TRBJ2-7	-	-	15	TRBV7-2
CASSLATGTDLTGELFF	TGTGCCAGCAGCCTCGCCACCGGGACAGATCTTACCGGGGAGCTGTTTTTT	TRBJ2-2	many	TRBD1	17	TRBV11-2
CASSSGTEQFF	TGTGCCAGCAGCTCCGGGACAGAGCAGTTCTTC	TRBJ2-1	few	-	11	TRBV7-9
CSARTGTTVWGETQYF	TGCAGTGCTAGGACCGGGACTACTGTTTGGGGGGAGACCCAGTACTTC	TRBJ2-5	-	TRBD2	16	TRBV20-1
CASSLPGPEQFF	TGTGCCAGCAGCCTTCCGGGCCCGGAGCAGTTCTTC	TRBJ2-1	-	-	12	TRBV3-1
CATSRDLADYGYTF	TGTGCCACCAGCAGAGACTTGGCGGACTATGGCTACACCTTC	TRBJ1-2	few	-	14	TRBV15
CASSLVGVMNTEAFF	TGTGCCAGCAGCTTAGTAGGGGTCATGAACACTGAAGCTTTCTTT	TRBJ1-1	few	-	15	TRBV7-2
CASSSGQGLVTQYF	TGTGCCAGCAGCTCGGGACAGGGACTCGTGACGCAGTATTTT	TRBJ2-3	-	TRBD1	14	TRBV5-6
CASSKAAARDTQYF	TGTGCCAGTAGCAAAGCGGCCGCGCGTGATACGCAGTATTTT	TRBJ2-3	few	-	14	TRBV19
CATSDRDRGDYNEQFF	TGTGCCACCAGTGACCGAGACAGGGGTGATTACAATGAGCAGTTCTTC	TRBJ2-1	few	TRBD1	16	TRBV24-1
CSASDEYRGYTF	TGCAGTGCTAGCGACGAATATAGGGGCTACACCTTC	TRBJ1-2	-	-	12	TRBV20-1
CASSGGERLDTEAFF	TGTGCCAGCAGTGGAGGGGAACGGCTGGACACTGAAGCTTTCTTT	TRBJ1-1	few	-	15	TRBV12-3/TRBV12-4
CSARIVRRVNLSPDTQYF	TGCAGTGCTAGAATCGTTCGACGGGTTAACTTGTCTCCTGATACGCAGTATTTT	TRBJ2-3	few	-	18	TRBV20-1